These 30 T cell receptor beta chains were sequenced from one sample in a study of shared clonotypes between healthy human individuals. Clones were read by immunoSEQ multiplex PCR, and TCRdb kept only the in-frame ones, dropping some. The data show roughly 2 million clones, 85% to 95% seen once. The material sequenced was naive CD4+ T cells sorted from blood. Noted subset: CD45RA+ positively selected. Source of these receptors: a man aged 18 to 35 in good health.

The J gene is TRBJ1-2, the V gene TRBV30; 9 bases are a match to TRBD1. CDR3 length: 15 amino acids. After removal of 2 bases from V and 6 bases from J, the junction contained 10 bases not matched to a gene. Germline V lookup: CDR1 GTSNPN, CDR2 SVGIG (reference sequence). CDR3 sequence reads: CAWSRSLTGGNGYTF. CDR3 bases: TGTGCCTGGAGTCGGAGTCTGACAGGGGGTAATGGCTACACCTTC.

The chain's CDR3 is CASRGTGRSGELFF. CDR3 DNA: TGTGCCAGCAGAGGGACAGGGAGGAGCGGGGAGCTGTTTTTT. The chain combines TRBV5-6 with TRBJ2-2, with TRBD1 matching 9 bases. Trimming cost V 5 bases and J 7 bases; bases outside gene matches: 6. Germline V lookup: CDR1 SGHDT, CDR2 YYEEEE. The CDR3 extends over 14 amino acids.

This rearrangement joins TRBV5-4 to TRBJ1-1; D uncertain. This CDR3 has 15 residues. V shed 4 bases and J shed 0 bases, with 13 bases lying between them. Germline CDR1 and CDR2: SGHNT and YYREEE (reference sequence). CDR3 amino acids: CASSPPYTLNTEAFF. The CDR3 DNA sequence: TGTGCCAGCAGCCCCCCCTACACGCTGAACACTGAAGCTTTCTTT.

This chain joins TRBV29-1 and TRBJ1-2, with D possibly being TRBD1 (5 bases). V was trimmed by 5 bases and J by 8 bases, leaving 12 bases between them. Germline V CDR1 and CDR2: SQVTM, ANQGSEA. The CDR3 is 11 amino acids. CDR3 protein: CSVQDKGGYTF. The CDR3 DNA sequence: TGCAGCGTTCAGGACAAGGGGGGCTACACCTTC.

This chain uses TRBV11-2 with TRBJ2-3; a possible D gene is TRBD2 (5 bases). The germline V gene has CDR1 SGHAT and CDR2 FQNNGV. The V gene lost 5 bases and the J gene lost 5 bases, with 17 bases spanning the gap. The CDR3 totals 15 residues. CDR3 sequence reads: CASSLSGMRGDTQYF. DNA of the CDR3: TGTGCCAGCAGCCTCTCCGGGATGCGCGGAGATACGCAGTATTTT.

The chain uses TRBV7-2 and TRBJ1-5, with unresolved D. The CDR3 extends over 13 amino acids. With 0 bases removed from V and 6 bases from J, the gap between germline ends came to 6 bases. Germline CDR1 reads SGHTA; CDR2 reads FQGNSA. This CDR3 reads CASSLAAFQPQHF. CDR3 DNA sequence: TGTGCCAGCAGCTTAGCTGCTTTTCAGCCCCAGCATTTT.

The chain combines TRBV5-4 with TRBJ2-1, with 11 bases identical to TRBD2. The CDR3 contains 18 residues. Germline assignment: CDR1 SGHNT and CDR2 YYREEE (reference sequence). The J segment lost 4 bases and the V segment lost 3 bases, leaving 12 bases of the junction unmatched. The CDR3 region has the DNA TGTGCCAGCAGCTGGGGAGGTTTTACTAGCGGGAGTTACAATGAGCAGTTCTTC. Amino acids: CASSWGGFTSGSYNEQFF.

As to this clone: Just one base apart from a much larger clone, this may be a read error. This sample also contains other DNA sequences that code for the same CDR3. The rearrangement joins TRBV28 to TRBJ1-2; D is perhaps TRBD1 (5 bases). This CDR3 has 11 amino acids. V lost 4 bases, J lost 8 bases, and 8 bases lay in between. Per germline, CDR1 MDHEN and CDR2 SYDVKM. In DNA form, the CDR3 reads TGTGCCAGCAGTTGGGGCTACGGCTACACCTTC. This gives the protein CASSWGYGYTF.

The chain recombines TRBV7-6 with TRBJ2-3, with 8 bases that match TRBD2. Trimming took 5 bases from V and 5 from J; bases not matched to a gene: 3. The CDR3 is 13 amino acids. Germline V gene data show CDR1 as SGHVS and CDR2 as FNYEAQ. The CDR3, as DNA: TGTGCCAGCAGCCCGGGGGGGGTAGATACGCAGTATTTT. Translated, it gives CASSPGGVDTQYF.

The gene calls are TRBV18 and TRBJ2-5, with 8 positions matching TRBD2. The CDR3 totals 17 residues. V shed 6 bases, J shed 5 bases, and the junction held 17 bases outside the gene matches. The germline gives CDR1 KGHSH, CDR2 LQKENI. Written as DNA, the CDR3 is TGTGCCAGCTCCCCCAGCGCCGGGCCAGGCGGGGGGGAGACCCAGTACTTC. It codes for CASSPSAGPGGGETQYF.

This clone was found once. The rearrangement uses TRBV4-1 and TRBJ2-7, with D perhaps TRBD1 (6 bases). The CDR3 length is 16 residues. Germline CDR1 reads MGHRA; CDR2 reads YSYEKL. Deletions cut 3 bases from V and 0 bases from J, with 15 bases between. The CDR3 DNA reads TGCGCCAGCAGCCAGACGAGGACAGTTCTCTCCTACGAGCAGTACTTC. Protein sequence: CASSQTRTVLSYEQYF.

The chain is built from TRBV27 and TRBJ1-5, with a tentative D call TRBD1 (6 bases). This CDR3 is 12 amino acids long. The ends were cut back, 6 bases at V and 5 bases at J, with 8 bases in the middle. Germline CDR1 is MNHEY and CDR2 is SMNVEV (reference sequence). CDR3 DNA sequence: TGTGCCAGCAGCTACAGGGATCAGCCCCAGCATTTT. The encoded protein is CASSYRDQPQHF.

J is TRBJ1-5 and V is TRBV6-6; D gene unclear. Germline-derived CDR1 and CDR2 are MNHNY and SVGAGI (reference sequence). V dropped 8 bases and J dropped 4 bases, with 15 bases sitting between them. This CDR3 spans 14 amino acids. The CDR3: CASAGGTANQPQHF. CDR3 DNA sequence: TGTGCCAGCGCGGGCGGAACAGCTAATCAGCCCCAGCATTTT.

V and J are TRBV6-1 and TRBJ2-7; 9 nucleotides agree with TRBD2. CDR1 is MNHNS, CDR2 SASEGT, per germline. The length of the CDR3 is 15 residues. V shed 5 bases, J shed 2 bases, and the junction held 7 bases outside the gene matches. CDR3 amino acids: CASSSLAGVPYEQYF. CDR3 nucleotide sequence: TGTGCCAGCAGTTCTTTAGCGGGGGTGCCCTACGAGCAGTACTTC.

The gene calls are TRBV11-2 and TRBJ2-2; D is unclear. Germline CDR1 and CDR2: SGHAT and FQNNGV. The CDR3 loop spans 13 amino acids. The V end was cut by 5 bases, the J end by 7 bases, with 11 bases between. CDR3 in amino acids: CASSLVSLGELFF. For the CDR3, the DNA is TGTGCCAGCAGCCTGGTTAGCCTCGGGGAGCTGTTTTTT.

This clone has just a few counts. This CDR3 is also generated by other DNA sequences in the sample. As DNA, the CDR3 is TGTGCCAGTAGTATAGGGGGACAGGGCTCCTACGAGCAGTACTTC. It codes for CASSIGGQGSYEQYF. The V and J genes are TRBV19 and TRBJ2-7, with 9 bases lining up with TRBD1. V shed 1 base, J shed 0 bases, and the junction held 1 base outside the gene matches. Germline lookup yields CDR1 LNHDA and CDR2 SQIVND (reference sequence). The CDR3 loop spans 15 amino acids.

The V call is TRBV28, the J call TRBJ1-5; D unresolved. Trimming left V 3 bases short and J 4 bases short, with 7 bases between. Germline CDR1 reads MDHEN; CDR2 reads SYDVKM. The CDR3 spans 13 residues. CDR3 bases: TGTGCCAGCAGTTTTGGCCATAATCAGCCCCAGCATTTT. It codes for CASSFGHNQPQHF.

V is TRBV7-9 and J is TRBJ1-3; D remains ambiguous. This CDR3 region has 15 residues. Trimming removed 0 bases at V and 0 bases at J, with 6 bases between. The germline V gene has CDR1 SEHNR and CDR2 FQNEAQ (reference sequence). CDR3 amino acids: CASSLASVSGNTIYF. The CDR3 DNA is TGTGCCAGCAGCTTAGCCTCAGTCTCTGGAAACACCATATATTTT.

The chain's CDR3 is CASSYLGETNEKLFF. Here the CDR3 DNA reads TGTGCCAGCAGTTACTTGGGGGAAACTAATGAAAAACTGTTTTTT. The chain employs TRBV6-6 and TRBJ1-4, with a weak D call TRBD1 (5 bases). Trimming shortened V by 1 base and J by 1 base, and 7 bases separated the two germline ends. Germline V lookup: CDR1 MNHNY, CDR2 SVGAGI (reference sequence). The CDR3 consists of 15 residues.

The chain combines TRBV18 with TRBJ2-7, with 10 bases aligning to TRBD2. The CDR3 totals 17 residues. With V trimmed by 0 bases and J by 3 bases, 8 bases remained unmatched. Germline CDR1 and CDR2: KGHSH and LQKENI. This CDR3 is CASSPPSALAGGYEQYF. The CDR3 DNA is TGTGCCAGCTCACCACCGAGTGCATTAGCGGGGGGCTACGAGCAGTACTTC.

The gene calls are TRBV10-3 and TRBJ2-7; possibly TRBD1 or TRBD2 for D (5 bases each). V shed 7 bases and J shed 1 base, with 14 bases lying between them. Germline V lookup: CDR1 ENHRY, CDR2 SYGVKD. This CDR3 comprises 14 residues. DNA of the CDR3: TGTGCCATCAACCCGGGGCCCCTATCCTACGAGCAGTACTTC. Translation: CAINPGPLSYEQYF.

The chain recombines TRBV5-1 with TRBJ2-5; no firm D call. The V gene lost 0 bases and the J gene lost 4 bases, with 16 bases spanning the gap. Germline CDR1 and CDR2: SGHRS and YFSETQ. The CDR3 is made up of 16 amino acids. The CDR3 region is CASSLEVSLSGETQYF. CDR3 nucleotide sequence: TGCGCCAGCAGCTTGGAGGTCAGCTTATCAGGAGAGACCCAGTACTTC.

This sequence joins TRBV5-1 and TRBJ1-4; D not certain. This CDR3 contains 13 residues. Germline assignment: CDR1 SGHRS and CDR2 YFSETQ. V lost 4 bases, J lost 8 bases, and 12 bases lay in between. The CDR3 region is CASSPTVREKLFF. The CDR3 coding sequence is TGCGCCAGCAGCCCGACCGTAAGAGAAAAACTGTTTTTT.

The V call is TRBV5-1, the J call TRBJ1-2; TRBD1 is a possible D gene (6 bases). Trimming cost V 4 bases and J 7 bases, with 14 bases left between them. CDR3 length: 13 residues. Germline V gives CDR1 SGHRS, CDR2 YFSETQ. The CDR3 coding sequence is TGCGCCAGCAGCCAGGCGGGCAGGGGTGGCTACACCTTC. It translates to CASSQAGRGGYTF.

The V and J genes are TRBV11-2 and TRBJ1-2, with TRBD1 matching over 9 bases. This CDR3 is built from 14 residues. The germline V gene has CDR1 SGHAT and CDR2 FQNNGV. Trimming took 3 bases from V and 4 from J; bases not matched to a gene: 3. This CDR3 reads CASSLTGGTYGYTF. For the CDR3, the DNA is TGTGCCAGCAGCTTGACAGGGGGTACCTATGGCTACACCTTC. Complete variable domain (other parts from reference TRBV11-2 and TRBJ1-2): EAGVAQSPRYKIIEKRQSVAFWCNPISGHATLYWYQQILGQGPKLLIQFQNNGVVDDSQLPKDRFSAERLKGVDSTLKIQPAKLEDSAVYLCASSLTGGTYGYTFGSGTRLTVV.

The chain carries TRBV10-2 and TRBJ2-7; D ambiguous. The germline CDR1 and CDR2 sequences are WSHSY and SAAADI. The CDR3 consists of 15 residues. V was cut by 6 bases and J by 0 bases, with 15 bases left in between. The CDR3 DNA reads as TGCGCCAGCAGAGGTGACACGCCTCTCTCCTACGAGCAGTACTTC. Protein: CASRGDTPLSYEQYF.

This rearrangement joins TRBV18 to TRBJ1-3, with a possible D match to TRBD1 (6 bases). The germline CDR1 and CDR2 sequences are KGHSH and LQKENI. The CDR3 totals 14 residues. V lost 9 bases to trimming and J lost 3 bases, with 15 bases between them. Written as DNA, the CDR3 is TGTGCCAGTTACGGACTGACAGGTGGAAACACCATATATTTT. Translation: CASYGLTGGNTIYF.

The DNA for the CDR3 is TGCGCCAGCAGCGCCGGACTAGCACAAGAGACCCAGTACTTC. Translation: CASSAGLAQETQYF. The gene calls are TRBV5-1 and TRBJ2-5; the match to TRBD2 covers 8 bases. CDR3 length equals 14 residues. With V trimmed by 4 bases and J by 2 bases, 4 bases remained unmatched. Looked up from germline, CDR1 is SGHRS and CDR2 is YFSETQ.

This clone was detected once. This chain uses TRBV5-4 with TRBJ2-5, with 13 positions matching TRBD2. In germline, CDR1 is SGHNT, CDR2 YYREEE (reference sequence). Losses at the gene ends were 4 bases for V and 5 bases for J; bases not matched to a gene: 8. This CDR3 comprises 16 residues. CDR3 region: CASSLGLAGVGETQYF. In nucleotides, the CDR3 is TGTGCCAGCAGCCTAGGACTAGCGGGAGTAGGTGAGACCCAGTACTTC.

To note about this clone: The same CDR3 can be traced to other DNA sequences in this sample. The CDR3 DNA reads TGTGCCAGCAGCTTAGGGCAGGTGGGCACTGAAGCTTTCTTT. Protein: CASSLGQVGTEAFF. The V call is TRBV7-2, the J call TRBJ1-1; D not certain. In germline, CDR1 is SGHTA, CDR2 FQGNSA. The V and J ends lost 1 base and 4 bases respectively, with 10 bases between them. The CDR3 extends over 14 amino acids.